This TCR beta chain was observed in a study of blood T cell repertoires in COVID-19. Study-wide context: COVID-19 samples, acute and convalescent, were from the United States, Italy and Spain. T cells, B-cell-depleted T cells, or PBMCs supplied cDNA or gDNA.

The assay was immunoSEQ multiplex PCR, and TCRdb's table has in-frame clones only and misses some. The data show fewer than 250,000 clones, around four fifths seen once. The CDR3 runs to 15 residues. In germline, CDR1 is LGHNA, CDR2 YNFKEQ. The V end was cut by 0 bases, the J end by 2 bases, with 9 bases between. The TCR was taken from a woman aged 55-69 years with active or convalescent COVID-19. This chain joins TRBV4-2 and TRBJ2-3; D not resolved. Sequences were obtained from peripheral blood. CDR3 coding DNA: TGTGCCAGCAGCCAAGATCGGTCCGACACAGATACGCAGTATTTT. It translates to CASSQDRSDTDTQYF.